The sequence of this T cell receptor beta chain was determined in a study of long-term antiretroviral therapy in people with HIV. At the survey level, the v3.0 immunoSEQ assay was run. Measured with immunoSEQ multiplex PCR; TCRdb has only the in-frame clones, and not every one. The sample holds around 11,000 clones, 81% seen once. Germline V gene lookup returns CDR1 SGHRS and CDR2 YFSETQ. CDR3 length: 14 residues. V shed 3 bases and J 2 bases; nucleotides not matched to a gene: 1. V gene TRBV5-1 combines with J gene TRBJ1-5, with 8 bases matching TRBD1. This material consisted of unsorted PBMCs, taken 1.8 years after starting antiretroviral therapy. This clonotype was obtained from a man aged 40-49 years with HIV. The CDR3 DNA reads as TGCGCCAGCAGCTCGGGACAGGGCAATCAGCCCCAGCATTTT. Encoded protein: CASSSGQGNQPQHF.